This entry is about one T cell receptor beta chain. The data were taken from a study of response to subunit inactivated influenza vaccine. MiXCR was run by TCRdb on the RT-PCR reads, yielding one entry per CDR3 protein. This table has 550,000 to 650,000 distinct CDR3 sequences, about 11% appearing once. Germline loops: CDR1 KGHSH, CDR2 LQKENI. V gave up 6 bases and J gave up 3 bases, with 13 bases separating them. This CDR3 is built from 14 residues. The chain links TRBV18 to TRBJ2-3; no reliable D call. The specimen was PBMCs from blood, collected on the day of vaccination. The receptor was isolated from a man in his forties or fifties who received an inactivated influenza vaccine. CDR3: CASSPVFETDTQYF. The CDR3 DNA is TGTGCCAGCTCCCCCGTGTTTGAAACAGATACGCAGTATTTT.